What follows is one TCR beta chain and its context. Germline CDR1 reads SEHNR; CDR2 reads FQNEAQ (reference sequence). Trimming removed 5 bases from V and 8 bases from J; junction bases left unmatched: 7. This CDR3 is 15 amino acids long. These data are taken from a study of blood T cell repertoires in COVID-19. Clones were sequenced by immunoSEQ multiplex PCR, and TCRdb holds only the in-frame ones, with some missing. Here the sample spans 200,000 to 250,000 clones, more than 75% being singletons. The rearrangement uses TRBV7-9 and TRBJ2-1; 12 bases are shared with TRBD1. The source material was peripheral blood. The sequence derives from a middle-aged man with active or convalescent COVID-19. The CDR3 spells CASSDRDRGLDEQFF. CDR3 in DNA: TGTGCCAGCAGCGACCGGGACAGGGGGCTGGATGAGCAGTTCTTC. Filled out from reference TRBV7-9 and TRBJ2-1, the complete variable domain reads DTGVSQNPRHKITKRGQNVTFRCDPISEHNRLYWYRQTLGQGPEFLTYFQNEAQLEKSRLLSDRFSAERPKGSFSTLEIQRTEQGDSAMYLCASSDRDRGLDEQFFGPGTRLTVL.